The 21 T cell receptor beta chains listed next were all sequenced from one sample in a study of T cell repertoires in cytomegalovirus infection. One entry per CDR3 protein, called by TCRdb with MiXCR from the reads. The sample comprises fewer than 350,000 distinct CDR3 sequences, roughly a sixth of which are singletons, and 12% rests with the top ten. The sequencing sample was made of PBMCs. Receptors originate from a human donor in good health (CMV status not recorded). Some clones in this sample may be carry-over from other donors' samples.

The rearrangement uses TRBV6-2 or TRBV6-3 and TRBJ2-1, with 11 nucleotides matching TRBD2. Germline assignment: CDR1 MNHEY and CDR2 SVGEGT. The CDR3 spans 19 residues. Trimming cost V 7 bases and J 0 bases; bases outside gene matches: 14. The CDR3 region is CASKTQTSGVPSSYNEQFF. In DNA form, the CDR3 reads TGTGCCAGCAAGACTCAGACTAGCGGGGTTCCCAGCTCCTACAATGAGCAGTTCTTC.

This clonotype was counted only a few times. The genes are TRBV5-6 and TRBJ2-3, with D uncertain. V was cut by 7 bases and J by 4 bases, with 22 bases left in between. The CDR3 extends over 16 amino acids. Germline V lookup: CDR1 SGHDT, CDR2 YYEEEE. The CDR3 is CASLAQWTVRADTQYF. The CDR3 coding sequence is TGTGCCAGCCTGGCCCAATGGACGGTCCGAGCAGATACGCAGTATTTT. Using reference TRBV5-6 and TRBJ2-3 for the parts outside the CDR3, the full variable domain is DAGVTQSPTHLIKTRGQQVTLRCSPKSGHDTVSWYQQALGQGPQFIFQYYEEEERQRGNFPDRFSGHQFPNYSSELNVNALLLGDSALYLCASLAQWTVRADTQYFGPGTRLTVL.

The table lists this clonotype with many counts. V gene TRBV12-3 or TRBV12-4 combines with J gene TRBJ2-7; 10 nucleotides match TRBD1. Germline trimming cut 3 bases from V and 7 bases from J; bases unmatched to any gene: 9. The CDR3 extends over 15 amino acids. In DNA form, the CDR3 reads TGTGCCAGCAGTTTGGCCGGGACAGGGGATAGGGAGCAGTACTTC. Translated: CASSLAGTGDREQYF.

The rearrangement joins TRBV7-9 to TRBJ2-3; no clear D. Germline lookup yields CDR1 SEHNR and CDR2 FQNEAQ (reference sequence). This CDR3 comprises 14 residues. V lost 1 base, J lost 6 bases, and 11 bases lay in between. CDR3 sequence reads: CASSLEPGGDTQYF. The DNA for the CDR3 is TGTGCCAGCAGCTTAGAACCGGGTGGGGATACGCAGTATTTT. Variable domain in full (rest from reference TRBV7-9 and TRBJ2-3): DTGVSQNPRHKITKRGQNVTFRCDPISEHNRLYWYRQTLGQGPEFLTYFQNEAQLEKSRLLSDRFSAERPKGSFSTLEIQRTEQGDSAMYLCASSLEPGGDTQYFGPGTRLTVL.

This clonotype was picked up a small number of times. The chain joins TRBV20-1 to TRBJ2-3; the D gene could be TRBD1 or TRBD2 (5 bases each). Germline CDR1 DFQATT, CDR2 SNEGSKA (reference sequence). The CDR3 has 12 residues. Trimming shortened V by 5 bases and J by 0 bases, and 6 bases separated the two germline ends. CDR3 residues: CSAWGSTDTQYF. The CDR3 bases are TGCAGTGCTTGGGGGAGCACAGATACGCAGTATTTT.

As for this clonotype: A read error may produce the germline difference seen at one junction end. V is TRBV19 and J is TRBJ1-5; possible D gene TRBD1, 5 bases. The CDR3 contains 15 residues. The germline gives CDR1 LNHDA, CDR2 SQIVND (reference sequence). CDR3 coding DNA: TGTGCCAGTAGTTCCGACAGAAATAGCGATCAGCCCCAGCATTTT. This gives the protein CASSSDRNSDQPQHF.

The genes are TRBV5-5 and TRBJ1-5; TRBD1 matches 10 bases. Germline CDR1 and CDR2: SGHKS and YYEKEE (reference sequence). Germline trimming cut 7 bases from V and 2 bases from J; bases unmatched to any gene: 9. The CDR3 runs to 16 residues. This chain's CDR3 is CASGLGTGVGNQPQHF. CDR3 nucleotides: TGTGCCAGCGGATTAGGGACAGGGGTTGGCAATCAGCCCCAGCATTTT.

This clonotype was detected a few times. The V call is TRBV11-2, the J call TRBJ2-6; D uncertain. Trimming took 1 base from V and 2 from J, leaving 15 bases between them. Germline CDR1 is SGHAT and CDR2 is FQNNGV. The CDR3 length is 18 residues. CDR3 protein: CASSLGSLAGTGANVLTF. CDR3 in DNA: TGTGCCAGCAGCTTAGGTTCACTGGCAGGAACTGGGGCCAACGTCCTGACTTTC.

This clonotype was counted a few times. This rearrangement joins TRBV7-9 to TRBJ1-6; D gene ambiguous. CDR3 size: 12 residues. V shed 8 bases and J shed 8 bases, with 10 bases lying between them. The germline V gene encodes CDR1 SEHNR and CDR2 FQNEAQ (reference sequence). The CDR3 region is CASGQSYSPLHF. For the CDR3, the DNA is TGTGCCAGCGGCCAATCGTATTCACCCCTCCACTTT. The entire variable domain, with the rest obtained from reference TRBV7-9 and TRBJ1-6, is as follows: DTGVSQNPRHKITKRGQNVTFRCDPISEHNRLYWYRQTLGQGPEFLTYFQNEAQLEKSRLLSDRFSAERPKGSFSTLEIQRTEQGDSAMYLCASGQSYSPLHFGNGTRLTVT.

V and J are TRBV20-1 and TRBJ2-3, with 11 bases aligning to TRBD2. CDR3 length: 14 residues. Germline CDR1 DFQATT, CDR2 SNEGSKA (reference sequence). Losses at the gene ends were 6 bases for V and 5 bases for J; bases not matched to a gene: 7. The CDR3, as DNA: TGCAGTGCGGAACTAGCGGGGGCGGGAGATACGCAGTATTTT. Amino acid sequence: CSAELAGAGDTQYF.

This chain joins TRBV12-5 and TRBJ2-3; unclear D gene. CDR3 length: 12 residues. Trimming removed 3 bases at V and 3 bases at J, with 4 bases between. Looked up from germline, CDR1 is LGHNT and CDR2 is FRNRAP. CDR3 sequence reads: CASGFVTDTQYF. In DNA form, the CDR3 reads TGTGCTAGTGGTTTTGTTACAGATACGCAGTATTTT.

This chain links TRBV18 with TRBJ2-7, with D perhaps TRBD2 (5 bases). Germline V CDR1 and CDR2: KGHSH, LQKENI. V was cut by 2 bases and J by 3 bases, with 14 bases left in between. The CDR3 length is 15 residues. As DNA, the CDR3 is TGTGCCAGCTCACCAGAGGGTAAGATACGCTACGAGCAGTACTTC. It encodes CASSPEGKIRYEQYF.

In this sample, this clonotype turned up many times. This chain links TRBV12-3 or TRBV12-4 with TRBJ2-7; perhaps D is TRBD1 or TRBD2 (6 bases each). The V and J ends lost 5 bases and 3 bases respectively, with 14 bases between them. The CDR3 has 14 residues. The CDR3 is CASSLGGRDYEQYF. The CDR3 DNA sequence: TGTGCCAGCAGTCTGGGGGGCAGGGACTACGAGCAGTACTTC.

A word on this clonotype: This may be a read error: a much more frequent sequence differs by one nucleotide. The chain carries TRBV3-1 and TRBJ2-3; TRBD2 aligns across 7 bases. In germline, CDR1 is LGHDT, CDR2 YNNKEL (reference sequence). The CDR3 consists of 14 residues. After removal of 3 bases from V and 2 bases from J, the junction contained 2 bases not matched to a gene. CDR3 in amino acids: CASSQRGTTDTQYF. The DNA of the CDR3 is TGTGCCAGCAGCCAGCGGGGGACCACAGATACGCAGTATTTT.

This clonotype has a count of ten or more. V gene TRBV7-2 combines with J gene TRBJ2-7, with 8 bases identical to TRBD1. Germline CDR1 is SGHTA and CDR2 is FQGNSA. The CDR3 is 15 residues long. J gave up 2 bases and V 2 bases, and 5 bases lay outside the gene matches. The CDR3: CASSLRTGKPYEQYF. CDR3 DNA: TGTGCCAGCAGCTTAAGGACAGGGAAACCCTACGAGCAGTACTTC.

The chain combines TRBV20-1 with TRBJ2-5, with D tentatively TRBD2 (5 bases). CDR1 is DFQATT, CDR2 SNEGSKA, per germline (reference sequence). Between the trimmed V and J ends, which lost 0 bases and 5 bases, there was a span of 19 bases. This CDR3 has 16 amino acids. CDR3 amino acids: CSARDQVASRRETQYF. CDR3 nucleotides: TGCAGTGCTAGAGATCAGGTGGCTAGCAGACGGGAGACCCAGTACTTC.

This clonotype has at least ten counts. This rearrangement joins TRBV28 to TRBJ2-5, with a weak D call TRBD1 (6 bases). V was trimmed by 3 bases and J by 3 bases, leaving 11 bases between them. Germline CDR1 is MDHEN and CDR2 is SYDVKM. CDR3 length: 14 amino acids. Written as DNA, the CDR3 is TGTGCCAGCAGTTTCGGGCAGGGGAAAGAGACCCAGTACTTC. Amino acids: CASSFGQGKETQYF.

The rearrangement uses TRBV2 and TRBJ1-5, with TRBD1 identical over 7 bases. The CDR3 consists of 12 residues. CDR1 SNHLY and CDR2 FYNNEI come from the germline V gene. V shed 8 bases and J 6 bases; nucleotides not matched to a gene: 4. CDR3 loop: CASGQGVQPQHF. The CDR3 bases are TGTGCCAGCGGGCAGGGGGTTCAGCCCCAGCATTTT.

This clonotype has just a few counts. This sequence joins TRBV4-1 and TRBJ1-5; D not resolved. This CDR3 region has 13 residues. The V gene lost 4 bases and the J gene lost 8 bases, with 12 bases spanning the gap. Germline lookup yields CDR1 MGHRA and CDR2 YSYEKL. CDR3 in amino acids: CASSRMSLEPQHF. DNA of the CDR3: TGCGCCAGCAGCCGAATGTCTTTGGAGCCCCAGCATTTT.

This clonotype was seen repeatedly, ten times or more. The chain carries TRBV7-2 and TRBJ2-7, with 16 bases lining up with TRBD2. The germline V gene has CDR1 SGHTA and CDR2 FQGNSA. V dropped 3 bases and J dropped 4; count of bases not matched to a gene: 6. The CDR3 runs 17 residues. The CDR3 here is CASSFQGLAGGGYEQYF. CDR3 sequence (DNA): TGTGCCAGCAGCTTCCAGGGACTAGCGGGGGGGGGATACGAGCAGTACTTC.

In its sample, this clonotype was seen many times. The chain uses TRBV7-2 and TRBJ2-3, with 7 bases fitting TRBD2. Germline assignment: CDR1 SGHTA and CDR2 FQGNSA. V shed 2 bases and J 0 bases; nucleotides not matched to a gene: 5. The length of the CDR3 is 16 residues. CDR3 in amino acids: CASSLSSGVSTDTQYF. The CDR3 DNA is TGTGCCAGCAGCTTATCCAGCGGGGTAAGCACAGATACGCAGTATTTT.